This TCR beta chain derives from a study of CD8 T cells in ankylosing spondylitis. Regarding the study as a whole: Prior literature has documented some motif variants in synovial fluid and blood from reactive arthritis. A motif of seven or eight highly homologous TCR beta variants was seen as apparently characteristic of ankylosing spondylitis blood. Disease-linked clones were reportedly significantly enriched in matched ankylosing spondylitis synovial fluid. CD8+ by phenotype, disease-linked clones were relatively rare in peripheral blood.

With molecular barcodes, quantitative 5'-RACE was used to make the TCR beta libraries. MiXCR, run by TCRdb on the 5' RACE reads, gives a single entry per CDR3 protein. The sample has a few hundred thousand distinct CDR3 sequences; approximately 20% are singletons. CDR1 is SEHNR and CDR2 is FQNEAQ in the germline V gene (reference sequence). V lost 2 bases to trimming and J lost 8 bases; unmatched junction nucleotides: 8. The CDR3 totals 15 residues. Comment on this clonotype: Its antigen is as yet unknown.

Sequenced: blood, either unsorted or a sorted T cell fraction (not recorded which). V gene TRBV7-9 combines with J gene TRBJ2-1; 8 nucleotides align to TRBD2. The clonotype originates from a male donor with ankylosing spondylitis. CDR3 DNA: TGTGCCAGCAGCTTATCGGGCGGGGGGATGGATGAGCAGTTCTTC. This encodes CASSLSGGGMDEQFF.